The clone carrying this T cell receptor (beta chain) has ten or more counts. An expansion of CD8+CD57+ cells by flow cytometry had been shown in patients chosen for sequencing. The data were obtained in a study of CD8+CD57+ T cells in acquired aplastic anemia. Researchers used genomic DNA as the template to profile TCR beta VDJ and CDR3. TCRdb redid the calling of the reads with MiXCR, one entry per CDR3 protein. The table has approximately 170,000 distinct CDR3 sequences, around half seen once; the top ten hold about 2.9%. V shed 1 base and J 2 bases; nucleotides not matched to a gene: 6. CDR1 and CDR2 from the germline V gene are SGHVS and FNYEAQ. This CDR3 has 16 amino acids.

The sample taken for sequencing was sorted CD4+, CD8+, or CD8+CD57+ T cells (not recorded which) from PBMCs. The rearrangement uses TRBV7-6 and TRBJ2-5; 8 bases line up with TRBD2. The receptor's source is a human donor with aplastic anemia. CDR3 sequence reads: CASSLGGSGVQETQYF. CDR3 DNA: TGTGCCAGCAGCTTAGGTGGTAGCGGGGTACAAGAGACCCAGTACTTC.